The 8 T cell receptor beta chains below were found in one sample sequenced in a study of T cells in localized non-small cell lung cancer. Profiling relied on immunoSEQ multiplex PCR, and the TCRdb table lists in-frame clones only, not all of them. In the table there are about 60,000 clones, roughly nine tenths of which are singletons. Material: peripheral blood, obtained before any cancer treatment. These receptors originate from a woman aged 40-75 years with stage I lung adenocarcinoma.

The V gene is TRBV28, the J gene TRBJ1-3; D is unresolved. Trimming shortened V by 6 bases and J by 1 base, and 16 bases separated the two germline ends. CDR3 length equals 16 residues. The germline CDR1 and CDR2 sequences are MDHEN and SYDVKM. Here the CDR3 reads CASSTGEGLSGNTIYF. Here the CDR3 DNA reads TGTGCCAGCAGCACCGGGGAGGGATTATCTGGAAACACCATATATTTT.

This clone was counted a single time. V usage is TRBV6-5 and J usage is TRBJ2-7, with 11 bases matching TRBD1. Trimming at V came to 2 bases and at J to 2 bases, leaving 2 bases not matched to a gene. From germline, CDR1 is MNHEY and CDR2 SVGAGI. The CDR3 contains 15 residues. CDR3 nucleotide sequence: TGTGCCAGCAGTTACCCGGGACAGGGGGCCTACGAGCAGTACTTC. It encodes CASSYPGQGAYEQYF.

This chain joins TRBV19 and TRBJ1-5; D gene ambiguous. Per the germline V gene, CDR1 is LNHDA and CDR2 is SQIVND (reference sequence). This CDR3 is 16 amino acids long. Trimming shortened V by 1 base and J by 7 bases, and 17 bases separated the two germline ends. CDR3 coding DNA: TGTGCCAGTAGTATAGGCAGCAGCCAAAGGGAGCAGCCCCAGCATTTT. This sequence encodes CASSIGSSQREQPQHF.

The chain combines TRBV7-2 with TRBJ2-1; 9 bases fit TRBD2. Germline lookup yields CDR1 SGHTA and CDR2 FQGNSA. CDR3 size: 18 residues. V shed 5 bases, J shed 5 bases, and the junction held 16 bases outside the gene matches. The DNA for the CDR3 is TGTGCCAGCAGCCCGCCCCGCCGGGCTAGCGGGGCAAACAATGAGCAGTTCTTC. Its translation is CASSPPRRASGANNEQFF.

This sequence joins TRBV30 and TRBJ2-4; D is possibly TRBD2 (5 bases). V shed 6 bases and J shed 1 base, with 10 bases lying between them. Germline assignment: CDR1 GTSNPN and CDR2 SVGIG (reference sequence). The CDR3 sequence is 13 residues long. The CDR3 bases are TGTGCCTGTGCGGACTCGGCCAAAAACATTCAGTACTTC. This gives the protein CACADSAKNIQYF.

V usage is TRBV15 and J usage is TRBJ2-7; 11 bases fit TRBD2. Unmatched junction bases numbered 6, after V lost 5 bases and J lost 3 bases. CDR1 is LNHNV and CDR2 is YYDKDF in the germline V gene (reference sequence). This CDR3 has 15 amino acids. The CDR3 sequence: CATSPRTSGFYEQYF. The CDR3 DNA sequence: TGTGCCACCAGCCCCCGGACTAGCGGGTTCTACGAGCAGTACTTC.

This rearrangement joins TRBV28 to TRBJ1-6; D possibly corresponds to TRBD1 (5 bases). In germline, CDR1 is MDHEN, CDR2 SYDVKM. The V and J ends lost 3 bases and 8 bases respectively, with 11 bases between them. The CDR3 runs to 14 residues. This CDR3 reads CASSFMGGDSPLHF. Written as DNA, the CDR3 is TGTGCCAGCAGTTTTATGGGGGGGGATTCACCCCTCCACTTT. The full variable domain, with the rest looked up from reference TRBV28 and TRBJ1-6, is DVKVTQSSRYLVKRTGEKVFLECVQDMDHENMFWYRQDPGLGLRLIYFSYDVKMKEKGDIPEGYSVSREKKERFSLILESASTNQTSMYLCASSFMGGDSPLHFGNGTRLTVT.

The rearrangement uses TRBV19 and TRBJ2-7; the match to TRBD1 covers 9 bases. V was clipped by 9 bases and J by 3 bases; unmatched bases: 3. CDR1 is LNHDA and CDR2 is SQIVND in the germline V gene (reference sequence). There are 12 residues in the CDR3. The CDR3 nucleotides read TGTGCCAGCTCGGGACAGGGCTACGAGCAGTACTTC. Protein: CASSGQGYEQYF.